Each of the 27 T cell receptor beta chains below was sequenced from the same sample in a study of cytomegalovirus exposure and HLA in healthy donors. The PCR was carried out with 60 Vbeta primers and 13 Jbeta primers. The table came from immunoSEQ multiplex PCR; TCRdb's copy has only in-frame clones and leaves some out. In the table there are about 120,000 clones, around 81% of which are singletons. The sequencing input was PBMCs. These receptors originate from a woman aged 30 to 39 in good health and CMV-seronegative.

The J gene is TRBJ2-2, the V gene TRBV6-6; weak D call: TRBD1 (5 bases). V lost 5 bases, J lost 6 bases, and 7 bases lay in between. Germline CDR1 reads MNHNY; CDR2 reads SVGAGI (reference sequence). The CDR3 is made up of 12 amino acids. The CDR3: CASSPGPGELFF. Written as DNA, the CDR3 is TGTGCCAGCAGTCCAGGGCCCGGGGAGCTGTTTTTT.

This rearrangement joins TRBV6-5 to TRBJ2-2; D is uncertain. V shed 7 bases and J shed 0 bases, with 6 bases lying between them. The germline V gene encodes CDR1 MNHEY and CDR2 SVGAGI. This CDR3 is 13 amino acids long. The CDR3 DNA sequence: TGTGCCAGCACAGGCACGAACACCGGGGAGCTGTTTTTT. Residues: CASTGTNTGELFF.

The V gene is TRBV5-6, the J gene TRBJ2-3; D is unresolved. Germline V gene sequence: CDR1 SGHDT, CDR2 YYEEEE. The CDR3 contains 14 residues. V gave up 0 bases and J gave up 1 base, with 6 bases separating them. For the CDR3, the DNA is TGTGCCAGCAGCTTGGGACTGCGCACAGATACGCAGTATTTT. Encoded protein: CASSLGLRTDTQYF. Drawing the rest from reference TRBV5-6 and TRBJ2-3, the complete variable domain is DAGVTQSPTHLIKTRGQQVTLRCSPKSGHDTVSWYQQALGQGPQFIFQYYEEEERQRGNFPDRFSGHQFPNYSSELNVNALLLGDSALYLCASSLGLRTDTQYFGPGTRLTVL.

The chain links TRBV11-2 to TRBJ2-1, with D unclear. The germline CDR1 and CDR2 sequences are SGHAT and FQNNGV. CDR3 length equals 12 residues. The germline V and J ends were trimmed by 5 bases and 6 bases, with 8 bases remaining between them. The CDR3 loop reads CASSPMSNEQFF. The CDR3 DNA sequence: TGTGCCAGCAGCCCCATGAGCAATGAGCAGTTCTTC.

The J gene is TRBJ1-3, the V gene TRBV21-1; the DNA was not compared with TRBD1, the D call given in the table. TRBV21-1 is reported as a pseudogene. The CDR3 is 17 amino acids. This CDR3 reads CASSKEQYIFLGNTIYF. CDR3 nucleotides: TGTGCCAGCAGCAAAGAACAGTACATTTTCCTAGGAAACACCATATATTTT.

The J gene is TRBJ2-7, the V gene TRBV6-5, with D hard to call. V dropped 7 bases and J dropped 3 bases, with 13 bases sitting between them. CDR1 and CDR2 (germline): MNHEY, SVGAGI. The CDR3 consists of 13 residues. The CDR3 here is CASIVRIIYEQYF. Written as DNA, the CDR3 is TGTGCCAGCATAGTACGAATCATCTACGAGCAGTACTTC.

The gene calls are TRBV5-6 and TRBJ2-4, with 8 bases fitting TRBD2. CDR3 length equals 14 residues. CDR1 and CDR2 from the germline V gene are SGHDT and YYEEEE. J was trimmed by 6 bases and V by 1 base; bases with no gene match: 3. CDR3 protein: CASSLRRGGNIQYF. The CDR3 coding sequence is TGTGCCAGCAGCTTGCGACGGGGGGGAAACATTCAGTACTTC.

This clone was seen a handful of times. This sequence joins TRBV18 and TRBJ1-1; D ambiguous. The germline V gene has CDR1 KGHSH and CDR2 LQKENI. The germline V and J ends were trimmed by 6 bases and 1 base, with 9 bases remaining between them. There are 13 residues in the CDR3. The CDR3 region has the DNA TGTGCCAGCTCCCCGACACGGAACACTGAAGCTTTCTTT. Translating it yields CASSPTRNTEAFF.

The rearrangement joins TRBV4-1 to TRBJ2-7; 14 positions match TRBD2. The CDR3 spans 17 residues. The germline V gene encodes CDR1 MGHRA and CDR2 YSYEKL. V dropped 3 bases and J dropped 0; count of bases not matched to a gene: 4. CDR3 sequence (DNA): TGCGCCAGCAGCCAGGGACTAGCGGGGGAGTTCTCCTACGAGCAGTACTTC. It specifies CASSQGLAGEFSYEQYF.

This chain connects TRBV9 to TRBJ2-7, with D possibly being TRBD1 (5 bases). Germline lookup yields CDR1 SGDLS and CDR2 YYNGEE. This CDR3 comprises 13 residues. V was pared by 0 bases and J by 1 base, with 5 bases between. CDR3 coding DNA: TGTGCCAGCAGCGTAGGGACATCCTACGAGCAGTACTTC. Its translation: CASSVGTSYEQYF.

V is TRBV2 and J is TRBJ2-3, with 9 nucleotides matching TRBD2. V gave up 11 bases and J gave up 0 bases; unmatched junction bases: 6. CDR3 length equals 14 residues. Per germline, CDR1 SNHLY and CDR2 FYNNEI. The CDR3 spells CAGSGRWSTDTQYF. The CDR3 DNA reads as TGTGCCGGTAGCGGGAGATGGAGCACAGATACGCAGTATTTT.

The rearrangement uses TRBV18 and TRBJ2-5, with TRBD1 matching 10 bases. Germline CDR1 reads KGHSH; CDR2 reads LQKENI. The CDR3 consists of 16 residues. The V segment lost 5 bases and the J segment 3 bases; nucleotides outside the gene matches: 9. The CDR3 sequence: CASSTSGTGAKETQYF. The CDR3 bases are TGTGCCAGCTCAACATCCGGGACAGGGGCCAAAGAGACCCAGTACTTC.

The rearrangement uses TRBV7-9 and TRBJ1-2; 9 nucleotides line up with TRBD1. CDR1 and CDR2 (germline): SEHNR, FQNEAQ (reference sequence). V lost 3 bases and J lost 4; bases outside the gene matches: 9. The CDR3 runs 16 residues. The CDR3 spells CASSFGGETGGYGYTF. CDR3 nucleotides: TGTGCCAGCAGCTTTGGAGGGGAGACAGGGGGCTATGGCTACACCTTC.

V gene TRBV6-1 combines with J gene TRBJ2-1, with TRBD2 as a possible D gene (6 bases). This CDR3 has 13 residues. Germline assignment: CDR1 MNHNS and CDR2 SASEGT. The V and J ends lost 7 bases and 6 bases respectively, with 13 bases between them. The CDR3 sequence is CASTPGTRNEQFF. CDR3 nucleotide sequence: TGTGCCAGCACCCCTGGGACTCGCAATGAGCAGTTCTTC.

This sequence joins TRBV11-2 and TRBJ2-7, with D possibly matching TRBD2 (5 bases). Between the trimmed V and J ends, which lost 0 bases and 0 bases, there was a span of 12 bases. The CDR3 runs 16 residues. CDR1 and CDR2 from the germline V gene are SGHAT and FQNNGV. This chain's CDR3 is CASSLDLRSGSYEQYF. In DNA, the CDR3 is TGTGCCAGCAGCTTAGATCTCAGGAGCGGCTCCTACGAGCAGTACTTC.

This clone is a singleton in its sample. This rearrangement joins TRBV28 to TRBJ2-5; D is unresolved. With 7 bases removed from V and 5 bases from J, the gap between germline ends came to 14 bases. This CDR3 spans 13 amino acids. CDR1 is MDHEN, CDR2 SYDVKM, per germline. CDR3 sequence reads: CASNPRVMETQYF. CDR3 DNA: TGTGCCAGCAATCCTAGAGTTATGGAGACCCAGTACTTC.

A single count supports this clone. This sequence joins TRBV9 and TRBJ2-5; 10 bases map to TRBD1. TRBJ2-7 matches the DNA end more closely, so the J call is doubtful. CDR1 and CDR2 (germline): SGDLS, YYNGEE. CDR3 length equals 14 residues. CDR3 DNA: TGTGCCAGCAGCGTGGGACAGGGGATGTACGAGCAGTACTTC. Translated, it gives CASSVGQGMYEQYF.

Worth noting for this clone: An end of the junction differs from the germline gene, which may be a read error. This chain joins TRBV7-9 and TRBJ2-7; TRBD2 might be the D (6 bases). The CDR3 is made up of 15 amino acids. Per germline, CDR1 SEHNR and CDR2 FQNEAQ (reference sequence). The CDR3 protein is CSSSPRGGVGYEQYF. Written as DNA, the CDR3 is TGTTCCAGCAGCCCACGAGGAGGGGTGGGGTACGAGCAGTACTTC.

The rearrangement links TRBV7-6 to TRBJ1-3; D might be TRBD1 (5 bases). CDR3 length: 14 amino acids. Trimming cost V 2 bases and J 5 bases, with 10 bases left between them. Germline CDR1 and CDR2: SGHVS and FNYEAQ. The CDR3 DNA reads as TGTGCCAGCAGCTTATCGTCAGGGCGAAACACCATATATTTT. Translated, it gives CASSLSSGRNTIYF.

The J gene is TRBJ2-3, the V gene TRBV5-1, with 8 bases identical to TRBD1. This CDR3 has 15 residues. CDR1 is SGHRS and CDR2 is YFSETQ in the germline V gene. Germline trimming cut 7 bases from V and 2 bases from J; bases unmatched to any gene: 9. CDR3 region: CASCLGTGDTDTQYF. DNA of the CDR3: TGCGCCAGCTGCCTCGGGACAGGAGACACAGATACGCAGTATTTT.

The chain employs TRBV2 and TRBJ2-3; 9 nucleotides align to TRBD1. The CDR3 loop spans 18 amino acids. CDR1 and CDR2 from the germline V gene are SNHLY and FYNNEI. V dropped 6 bases and J dropped 4; count of bases not matched to a gene: 17. Written as DNA, the CDR3 is TGTGCCAGCAGGAGAGGGACAGGGTTAGGATCGTGGTCAGATACGCAGTATTTT. Translating gives CASRRGTGLGSWSDTQYF.

This chain connects TRBV19 to TRBJ1-1; D remains ambiguous. The V and J ends lost 3 bases and 4 bases respectively, with 9 bases between them. The CDR3 consists of 13 residues. Looked up from germline, CDR1 is LNHDA and CDR2 is SQIVND (reference sequence). The CDR3 DNA reads as TGTGCCAGTAGTATTGCAGGCCTCACTGAAGCTTTCTTT. It yields the protein CASSIAGLTEAFF. Full variable domain (rest looked up from reference TRBV19 and TRBJ1-1): DGGITQSPKYLFRKEGQNVTLSCEQNLNHDAMYWYRQDPGQGLRLIYYSQIVNDFQKGDIAEGYSVSREKKESFPLTVTSAQKNPTAFYLCASSIAGLTEAFFGQGTRLTVV.

This clone was recorded once. The genes are TRBV10-3 and TRBJ2-1; TRBD2 aligns across 14 bases. The CDR3 is 19 residues long. Germline V CDR1 and CDR2: ENHRY, SYGVKD. Unmatched junction bases numbered 7, after V lost 3 bases and J lost 0 bases. The DNA for the CDR3 is TGTGCCATCAGTGAACGTAAAGGACTAGCGGGAGGCTCCTACAATGAGCAGTTCTTC. Translating it yields CAISERKGLAGGSYNEQFF.

The chain links TRBV14 to TRBJ2-1; 7 nucleotides match TRBD2. Germline loops: CDR1 SGHDN, CDR2 FVKESK. This CDR3 has 16 residues. Trimming cost V 6 bases and J 1 base; bases outside gene matches: 9. This CDR3 is CASSPRAGISYNEQFF. The CDR3 coding sequence is TGTGCCAGCAGTCCCCGAGCGGGAATTTCCTACAATGAGCAGTTCTTC.

The chain employs TRBV7-8 and TRBJ2-2; 14 bases are shared with TRBD2. Losses at the gene ends were 6 bases for V and 8 bases for J; bases not matched to a gene: 8. CDR1 is SGHVS and CDR2 is FQNEAQ in the germline V gene. The length of the CDR3 is 16 residues. Here the CDR3 reads CASSLGLAGVQGELFF. In DNA, the CDR3 is TGTGCCAGCAGTTTGGGACTAGCGGGAGTACAAGGGGAGCTGTTTTTT.

This clone was observed once. This chain uses TRBV18 with TRBJ2-5; 9 bases fit TRBD2. The DNA matches TRBJ2-7 better at its end, which makes the J call doubtful. From germline, CDR1 is KGHSH and CDR2 LQKENI. The CDR3 totals 15 residues. CDR3 region: CASSPTSGHSYEQYF. The CDR3 region has the DNA TGTGCCAGCTCACCAACTAGCGGGCACTCCTACGAGCAGTACTTC.

This clone appeared once. The chain uses TRBV6-5 and TRBJ2-1; 11 positions match TRBD2. Trimming removed 6 bases from V and 8 bases from J; junction bases left unmatched: 6. The CDR3 sequence is 14 residues long. The germline CDR1 and CDR2 sequences are MNHEY and SVGAGI. CDR3 amino acids: CASSTSGSAYEQFF. Written as DNA, the CDR3 is TGTGCCAGCAGCACTAGCGGGAGTGCATATGAGCAGTTCTTC.